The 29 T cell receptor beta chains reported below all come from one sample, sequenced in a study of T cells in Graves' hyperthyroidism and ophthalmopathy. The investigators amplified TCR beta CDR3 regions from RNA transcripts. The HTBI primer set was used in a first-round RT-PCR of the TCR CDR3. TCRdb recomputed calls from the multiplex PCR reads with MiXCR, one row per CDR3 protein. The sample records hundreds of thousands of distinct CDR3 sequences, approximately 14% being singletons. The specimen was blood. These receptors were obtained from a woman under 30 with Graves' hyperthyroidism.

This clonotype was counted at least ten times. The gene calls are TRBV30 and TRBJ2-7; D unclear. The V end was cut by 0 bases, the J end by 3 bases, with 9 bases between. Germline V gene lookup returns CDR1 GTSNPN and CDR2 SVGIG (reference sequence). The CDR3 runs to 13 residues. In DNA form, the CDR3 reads TGTGCCTGGAGTGTACACTCGAACTACGAGCAGTACTTC. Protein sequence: CAWSVHSNYEQYF.

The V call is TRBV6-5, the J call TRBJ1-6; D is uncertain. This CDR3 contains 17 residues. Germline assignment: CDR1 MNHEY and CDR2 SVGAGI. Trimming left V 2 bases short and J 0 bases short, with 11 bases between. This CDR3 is CASSYGPESSYNSPLHF. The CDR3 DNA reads TGTGCCAGCAGTTACGGGCCCGAGAGCTCCTATAATTCACCCCTCCACTTT.

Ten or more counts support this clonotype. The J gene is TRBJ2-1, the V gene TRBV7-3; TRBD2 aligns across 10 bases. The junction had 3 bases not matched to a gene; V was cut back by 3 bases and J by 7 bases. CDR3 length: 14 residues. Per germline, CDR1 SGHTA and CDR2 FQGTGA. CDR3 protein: CASSFLAGVNEQFF. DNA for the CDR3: TGTGCCAGCAGCTTCCTAGCGGGGGTGAATGAGCAGTTCTTC.

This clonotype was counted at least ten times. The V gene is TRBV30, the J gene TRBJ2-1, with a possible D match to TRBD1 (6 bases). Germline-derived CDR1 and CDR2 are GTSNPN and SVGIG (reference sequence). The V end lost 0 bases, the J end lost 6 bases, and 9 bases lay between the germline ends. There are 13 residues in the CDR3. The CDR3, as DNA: TGTGCCTGGAGTGTAGACAGGTCCAATGAGCAGTTCTTC. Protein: CAWSVDRSNEQFF. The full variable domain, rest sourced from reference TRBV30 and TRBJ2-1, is SQTIHQWPATLVQPVGSPLSLECTVEGTSNPNLYWYRQAAGRGLQLLFYSVGIGQISSEVPQNLSASRPQDRQFILSSKKLLLSDSGFYLCAWSVDRSNEQFFGPGTRLTVL.

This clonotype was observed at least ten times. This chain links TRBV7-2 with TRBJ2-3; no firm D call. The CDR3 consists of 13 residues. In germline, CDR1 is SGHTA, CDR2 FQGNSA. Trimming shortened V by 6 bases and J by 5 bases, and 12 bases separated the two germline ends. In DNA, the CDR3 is TGTGCCAGCAGAACCTATCTGGGAGATACGCAGTATTTT. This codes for CASRTYLGDTQYF.

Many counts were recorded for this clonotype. CDR3 coding DNA: TGTGCCAGCAGTCCCGACAGGGGGCTCACTGAAGCTTTCTTT. Translated: CASSPDRGLTEAFF. The V and J genes are TRBV6-1 and TRBJ1-1, with 10 bases lining up with TRBD1. This CDR3 is built from 14 residues. The V and J ends lost 5 bases and 4 bases, in that order; junction bases with no gene match: 4. Germline loops: CDR1 MNHNS, CDR2 SASEGT.

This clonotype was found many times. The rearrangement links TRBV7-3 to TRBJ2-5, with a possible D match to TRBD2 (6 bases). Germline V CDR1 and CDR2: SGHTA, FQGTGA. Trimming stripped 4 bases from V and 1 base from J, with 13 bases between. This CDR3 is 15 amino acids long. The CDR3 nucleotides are TGTGCCAGCAGCTACCTTAGCGGTATCCAAGAGACCCAGTACTTC. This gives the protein CASSYLSGIQETQYF.

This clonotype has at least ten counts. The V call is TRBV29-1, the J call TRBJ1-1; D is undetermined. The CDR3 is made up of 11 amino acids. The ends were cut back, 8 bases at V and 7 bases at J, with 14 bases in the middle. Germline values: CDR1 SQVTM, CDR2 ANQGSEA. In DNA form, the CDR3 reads TGCAGCTGTGCCAACACCTTTGAAGCTTTCTTT. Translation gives CSCANTFEAFF. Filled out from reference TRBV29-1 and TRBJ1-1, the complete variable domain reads SAVISQKPSRDICQRGTSLTIQCQVDSQVTMMFWYRQQPGQSLTLIATANQGSEATYESGFVIDKFPISRPNLTFSTLTVSNMSPEDSSIYLCSCANTFEAFFGQGTRLTVV.

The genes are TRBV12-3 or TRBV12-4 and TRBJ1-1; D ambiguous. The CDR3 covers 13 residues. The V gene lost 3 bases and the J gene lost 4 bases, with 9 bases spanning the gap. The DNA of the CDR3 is TGTGCCAGCAGTTTTGAGGCGGGCACTGAAGCTTTCTTT. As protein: CASSFEAGTEAFF.

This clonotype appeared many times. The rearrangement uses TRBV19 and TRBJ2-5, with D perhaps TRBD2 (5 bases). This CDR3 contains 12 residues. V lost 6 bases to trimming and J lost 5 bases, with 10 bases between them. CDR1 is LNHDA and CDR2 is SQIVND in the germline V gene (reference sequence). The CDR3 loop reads CASRDRGETQYF. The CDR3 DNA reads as TGTGCCAGTAGGGACCGCGGGGAGACCCAGTACTTC.

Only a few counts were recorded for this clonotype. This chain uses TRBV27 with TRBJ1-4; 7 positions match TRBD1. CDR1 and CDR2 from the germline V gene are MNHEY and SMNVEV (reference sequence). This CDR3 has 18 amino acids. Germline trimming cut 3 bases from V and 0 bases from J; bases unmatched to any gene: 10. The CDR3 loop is CASSFGRGEVATNEKLFF. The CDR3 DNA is TGTGCCAGCAGTTTCGGCAGGGGGGAGGTGGCAACTAATGAAAAACTGTTTTTT.

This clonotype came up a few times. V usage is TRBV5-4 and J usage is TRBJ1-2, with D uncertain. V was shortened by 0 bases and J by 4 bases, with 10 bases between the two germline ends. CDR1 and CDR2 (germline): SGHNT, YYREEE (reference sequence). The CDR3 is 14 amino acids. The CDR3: CASSLVRSPYGYTF. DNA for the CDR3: TGTGCCAGCAGCTTGGTTAGGTCCCCCTATGGCTACACCTTC.

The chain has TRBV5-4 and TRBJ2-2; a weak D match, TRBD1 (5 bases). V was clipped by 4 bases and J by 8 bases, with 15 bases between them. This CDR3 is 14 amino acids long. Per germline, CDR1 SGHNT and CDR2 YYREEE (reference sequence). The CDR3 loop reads CASSGADSVGELFF. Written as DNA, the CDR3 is TGTGCCAGCAGCGGGGCTGACAGCGTGGGGGAGCTGTTTTTT.

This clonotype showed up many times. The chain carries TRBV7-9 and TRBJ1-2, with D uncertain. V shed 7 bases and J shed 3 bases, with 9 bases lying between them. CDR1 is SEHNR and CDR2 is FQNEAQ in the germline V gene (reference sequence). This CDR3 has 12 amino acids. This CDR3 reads CASKGEDYGYTF. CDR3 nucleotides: TGTGCCAGCAAGGGCGAGGACTATGGCTACACCTTC.

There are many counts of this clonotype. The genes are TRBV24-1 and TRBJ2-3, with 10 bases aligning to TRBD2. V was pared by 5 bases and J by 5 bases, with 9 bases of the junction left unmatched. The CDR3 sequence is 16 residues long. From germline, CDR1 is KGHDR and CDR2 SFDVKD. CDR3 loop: CATSGLGLAGEDTQYF. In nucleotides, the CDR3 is TGTGCCACCAGTGGCCTAGGGCTAGCGGGAGAAGATACGCAGTATTTT.

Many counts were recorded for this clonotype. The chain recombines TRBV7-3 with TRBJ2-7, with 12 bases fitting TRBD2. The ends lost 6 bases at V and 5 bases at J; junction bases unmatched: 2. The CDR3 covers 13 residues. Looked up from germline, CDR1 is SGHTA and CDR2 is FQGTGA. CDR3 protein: CASRTSGGHEQYF. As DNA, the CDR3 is TGTGCCAGCAGGACTAGCGGGGGCCACGAGCAGTACTTC. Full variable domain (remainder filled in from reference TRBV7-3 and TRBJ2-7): GAGVSQTPSNKVTEKGKYVELRCDPISGHTALYWYRQSLGQGPEFLIYFQGTGAADDSGLPNDRFFAVRPEGSVSTLKIQRTERGDSAVYLCASRTSGGHEQYFGPGTRLTVT.

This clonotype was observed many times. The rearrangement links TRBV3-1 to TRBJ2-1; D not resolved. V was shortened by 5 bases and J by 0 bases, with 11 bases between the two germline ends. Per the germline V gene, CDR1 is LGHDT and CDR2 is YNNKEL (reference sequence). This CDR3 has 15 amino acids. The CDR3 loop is CASSLFVSSYNEQFF. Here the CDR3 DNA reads TGTGCCAGCAGCTTATTCGTGAGCTCCTACAATGAGCAGTTCTTC.

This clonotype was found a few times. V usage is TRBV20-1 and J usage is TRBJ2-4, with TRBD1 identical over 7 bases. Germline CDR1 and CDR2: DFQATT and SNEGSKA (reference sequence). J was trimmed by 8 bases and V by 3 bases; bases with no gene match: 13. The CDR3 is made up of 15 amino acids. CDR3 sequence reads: CSASWVTAGGDIQYF. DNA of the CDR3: TGCAGTGCTAGTTGGGTAACGGCAGGGGGAGACATTCAGTACTTC.

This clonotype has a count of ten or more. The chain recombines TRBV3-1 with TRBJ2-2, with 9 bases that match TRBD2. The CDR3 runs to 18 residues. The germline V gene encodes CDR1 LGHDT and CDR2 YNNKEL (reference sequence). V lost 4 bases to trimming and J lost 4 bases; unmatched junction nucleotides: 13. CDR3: CASSRLSGGPTPTGELFF. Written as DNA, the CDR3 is TGTGCCAGCAGCCGCCTAAGCGGGGGGCCCACCCCCACCGGGGAGCTGTTTTTT.

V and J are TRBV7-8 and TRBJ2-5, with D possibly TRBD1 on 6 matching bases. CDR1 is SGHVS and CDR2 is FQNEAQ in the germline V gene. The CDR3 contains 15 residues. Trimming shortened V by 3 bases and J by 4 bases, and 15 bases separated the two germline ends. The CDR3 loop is CASSFRLGAGETQYF. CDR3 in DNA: TGTGCCAGCAGCTTCCGCCTGGGGGCAGGAGAGACCCAGTACTTC.

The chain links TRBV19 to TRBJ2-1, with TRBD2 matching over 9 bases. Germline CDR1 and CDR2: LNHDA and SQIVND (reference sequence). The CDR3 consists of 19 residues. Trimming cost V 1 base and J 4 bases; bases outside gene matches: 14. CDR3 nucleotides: TGTGCCAGTAGTATAGTGGAAGGTGGAGCTAGCGGGGATTACAATGAGCAGTTCTTC. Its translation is CASSIVEGGASGDYNEQFF.

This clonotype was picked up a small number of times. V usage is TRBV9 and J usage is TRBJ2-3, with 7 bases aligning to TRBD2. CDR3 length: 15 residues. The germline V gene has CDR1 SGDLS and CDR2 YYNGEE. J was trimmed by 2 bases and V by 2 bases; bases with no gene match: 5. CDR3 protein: CASSVSSGLTDTQYF. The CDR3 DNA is TGTGCCAGCAGCGTCTCTAGCGGTCTCACAGATACGCAGTATTTT.

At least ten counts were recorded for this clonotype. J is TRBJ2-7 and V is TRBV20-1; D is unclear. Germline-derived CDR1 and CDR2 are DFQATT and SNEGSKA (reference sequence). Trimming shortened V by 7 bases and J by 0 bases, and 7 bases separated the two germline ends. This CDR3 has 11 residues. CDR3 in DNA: TGCAGTGTTGACTCCTCCTACGAGCAGTACTTC. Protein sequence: CSVDSSYEQYF.

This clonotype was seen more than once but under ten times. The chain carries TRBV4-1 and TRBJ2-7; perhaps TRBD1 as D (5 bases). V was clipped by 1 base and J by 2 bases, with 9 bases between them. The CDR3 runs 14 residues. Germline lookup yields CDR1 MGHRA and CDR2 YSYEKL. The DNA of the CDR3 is TGCGCCAGCAGCCAAGGACAGTTGGCCTACGAGCAGTACTTC. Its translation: CASSQGQLAYEQYF.

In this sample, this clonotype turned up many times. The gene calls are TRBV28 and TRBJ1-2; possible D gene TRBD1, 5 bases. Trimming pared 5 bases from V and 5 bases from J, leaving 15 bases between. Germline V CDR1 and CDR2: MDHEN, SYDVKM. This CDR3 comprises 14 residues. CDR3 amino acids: CASSPGRATYGYTF. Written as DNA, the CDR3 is TGTGCCAGCAGTCCAGGGAGGGCCACTTATGGCTACACCTTC.

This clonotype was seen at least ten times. The CDR3 DNA reads TGTGCCAGCAGCGCCCACAGGGGCTCGAACACTGAAGCTTTCTTT. Protein product: CASSAHRGSNTEAFF. The chain uses TRBV13 and TRBJ1-1, with 7 bases matching TRBD1. Germline values: CDR1 PRHDT, CDR2 FYEKMQ (reference sequence). Germline trimming cut 5 bases from V and 1 base from J; bases unmatched to any gene: 7. This CDR3 has 15 residues. The whole variable domain, remainder taken from reference TRBV13 and TRBJ1-1, is AAGVIQSPRHLIKEKRETATLKCYPIPRHDTVYWYQQGPGQDPQFLISFYEKMQSDKGSIPDRFSAQQFSDYHSELNMSSLELGDSALYFCASSAHRGSNTEAFFGQGTRLTVV.

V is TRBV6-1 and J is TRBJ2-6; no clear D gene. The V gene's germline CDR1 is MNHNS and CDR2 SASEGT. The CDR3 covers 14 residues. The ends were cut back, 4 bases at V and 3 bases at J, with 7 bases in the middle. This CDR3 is CASSAPHGANVLTF. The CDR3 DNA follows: TGTGCCAGCAGTGCTCCACATGGGGCCAACGTCCTGACTTTC.

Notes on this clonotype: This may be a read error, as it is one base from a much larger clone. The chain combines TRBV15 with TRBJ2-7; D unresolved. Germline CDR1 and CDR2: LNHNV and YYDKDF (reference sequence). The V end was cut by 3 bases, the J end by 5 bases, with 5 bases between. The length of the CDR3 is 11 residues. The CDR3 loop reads CATSSDNEQYF. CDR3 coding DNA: TGTGCCACCAGCAGTGACAACGAGCAGTACTTC.

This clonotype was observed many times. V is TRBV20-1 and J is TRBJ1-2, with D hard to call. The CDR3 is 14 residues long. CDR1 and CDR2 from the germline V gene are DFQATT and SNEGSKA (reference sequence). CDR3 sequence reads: CSAATGFTNYGYTF. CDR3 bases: TGCAGCGCCGCGACGGGGTTTACTAACTATGGCTACACCTTC.